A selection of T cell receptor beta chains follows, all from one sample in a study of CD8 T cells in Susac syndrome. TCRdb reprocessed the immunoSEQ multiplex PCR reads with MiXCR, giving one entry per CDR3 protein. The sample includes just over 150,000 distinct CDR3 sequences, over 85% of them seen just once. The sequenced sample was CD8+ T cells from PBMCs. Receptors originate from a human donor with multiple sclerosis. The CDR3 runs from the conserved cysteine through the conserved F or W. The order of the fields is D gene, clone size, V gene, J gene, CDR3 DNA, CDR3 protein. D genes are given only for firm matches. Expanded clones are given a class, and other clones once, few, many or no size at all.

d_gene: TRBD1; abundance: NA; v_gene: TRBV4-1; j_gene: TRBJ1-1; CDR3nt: TGCGCCAGCAGCCAGTTGACAGGGATGGGTGAAGCTTTCTTT; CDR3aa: CASSQLTGMGEAFF
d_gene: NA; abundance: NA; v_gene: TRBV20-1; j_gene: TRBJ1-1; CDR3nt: TGCAGTGCTAGAGATCAGGGCGGGGGAGGAGCTTTCTTT; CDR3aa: CSARDQGGGGAFF
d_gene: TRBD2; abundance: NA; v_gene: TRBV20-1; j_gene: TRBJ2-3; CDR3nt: TGCAGAGCGACGTACCTACTCAGCGGGGGGGAGTATTTT; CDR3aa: CRATYLLSGGEYF
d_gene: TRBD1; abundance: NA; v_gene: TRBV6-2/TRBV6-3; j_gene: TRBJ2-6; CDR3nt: TGTGCCAGCAGTTACGTATCCGACAGGGGGGTTACTGGGGCCAACGTCCTGACTTTC; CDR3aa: CASSYVSDRGVTGANVLTF
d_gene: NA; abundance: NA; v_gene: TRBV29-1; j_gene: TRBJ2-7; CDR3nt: TGCAGCGTTGAATTGGGAATGGGGCAGTACTTC; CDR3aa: CSVELGMGQYF
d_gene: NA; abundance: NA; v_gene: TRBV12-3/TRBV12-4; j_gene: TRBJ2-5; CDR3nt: TGTGCCAGCAGTTTCCTCGACAGATCCAAAGAGACCCAGTACTTC; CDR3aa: CASSFLDRSKETQYF
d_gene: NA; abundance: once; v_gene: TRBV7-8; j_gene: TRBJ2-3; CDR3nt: TGTGCCAGCAGCCCCCTCCTAGGTGGCACAGATACGCAGTATTTT; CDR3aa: CASSPLLGGTDTQYF
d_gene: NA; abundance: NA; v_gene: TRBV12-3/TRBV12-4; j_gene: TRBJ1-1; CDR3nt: TGTGCCAGCGAGGGAGACACTGAAGCTTTCTTT; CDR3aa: CASEGDTEAFF
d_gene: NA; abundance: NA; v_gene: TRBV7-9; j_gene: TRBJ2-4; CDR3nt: TGTGCCAGCAGCTTAAATAACATTCAGTACTTC; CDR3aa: CASSLNNIQYF
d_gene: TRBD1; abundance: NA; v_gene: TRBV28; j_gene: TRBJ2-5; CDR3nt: TGTGCCAGCAGGGGGGACAGAGGGACCCAGTACTTC; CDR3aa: CASRGDRGTQYF
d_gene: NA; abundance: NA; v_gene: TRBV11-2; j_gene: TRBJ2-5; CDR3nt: TGTGCCAGCAGCCTACGCGGGCTAGCGAACCAAGAGACCCAGTACTTC; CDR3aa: CASSLRGLANQETQYF
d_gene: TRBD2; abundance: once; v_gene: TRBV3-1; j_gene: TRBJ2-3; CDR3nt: TGTGCCAGCAGGACCGGGACTAGAGGCCCAGATACGCAGTATTTT; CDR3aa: CASRTGTRGPDTQYF
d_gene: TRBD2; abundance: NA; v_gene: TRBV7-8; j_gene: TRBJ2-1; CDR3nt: TGTGCCAGCATGATGGGACTAGCGGGGGGTATCCTCAGCTCCTACAATGAGCAGTTCTTC; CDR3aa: CASMMGLAGGILSSYNEQFF
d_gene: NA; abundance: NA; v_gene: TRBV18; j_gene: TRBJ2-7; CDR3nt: TGTGCCAGCTCCCACACGGTGGGGGACTACGAGCAGTACTTC; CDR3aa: CASSHTVGDYEQYF
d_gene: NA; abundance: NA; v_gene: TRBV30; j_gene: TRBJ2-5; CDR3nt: TGTGCCGGCCTGGGGAGCCAAGAGACCCAGTACTTC; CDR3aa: CAGLGSQETQYF
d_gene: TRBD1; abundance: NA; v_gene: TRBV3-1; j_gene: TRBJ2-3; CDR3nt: TGTGCCAGCAGCAGTCGACAGGGTCGGGCAGATACGCAGTATTTT; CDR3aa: CASSSRQGRADTQYF
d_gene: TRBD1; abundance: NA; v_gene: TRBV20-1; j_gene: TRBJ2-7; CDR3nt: TGCAGTGCTTCGGACAGGGCGACCTACGAGCAGTACTTC; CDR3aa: CSASDRATYEQYF
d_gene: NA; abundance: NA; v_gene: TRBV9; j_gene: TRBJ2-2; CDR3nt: TGTGCCAGCAGCGTCCCACGGGAGACACAGAACACCGGGGAGCTGTTTTTT; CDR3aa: CASSVPRETQNTGELFF
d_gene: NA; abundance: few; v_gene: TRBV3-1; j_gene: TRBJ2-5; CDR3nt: TGTGCCAGCACCGACGGCACCCAGTACTTC; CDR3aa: CASTDGTQYF
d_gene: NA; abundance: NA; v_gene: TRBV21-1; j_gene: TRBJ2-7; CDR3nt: TGTGCCAGCAGCAAATTGAGACGCTACGAGCAGTACTTC; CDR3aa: CASSKLRRYEQYF